The 14 T cell receptor beta chains reported below all come from one sample, sequenced in a study of beta chain features in type 1 diabetes. Regarding the study as a whole: TCRB CDR3s were moderately but significantly shorter in Type 1 diabetes patients in all four CD4+ subsets.

Antigens of these TCRs are unknown. Expressed TCRB transcripts got sequenced, as all isolated RNA was reverse transcribed. TCRdb's copy holds only in-frame clones and misses some; the assay was immunoSEQ multiplex PCR. The sample has about 16,000 clones, around 70% seen once. Sequences were obtained from stem cell memory CD4+ T cells from blood. The origin of the receptors is a man aged 25-45 years with type 1 diabetes.

Turning to this clone: Relative to the germline gene, one junction end is altered; a read error may explain this. V and J are TRBV19 and TRBJ2-2; TRBD1 matches 7 bases. The CDR3 extends over 13 amino acids. In germline, CDR1 is LNHDA, CDR2 SQIVND (reference sequence). In DNA, the CDR3 is TGTGCCTGTAGACAGGGAGTAGCCGGGGAGCTGTTTTTT. This encodes CACRQGVAGELFF.

This clone was detected only once. The chain recombines TRBV9 with TRBJ1-1; D may be TRBD1 (6 bases). This CDR3 has 11 amino acids. The ends were cut back, 10 bases at V and 8 bases at J, with 15 bases in the middle. The germline CDR1 and CDR2 sequences are SGDLS and YYNGEE. CDR3: CAAGARSEAFF. CDR3 nucleotides: TGTGCCGCGGGGGCACGATCCGAAGCTTTCTTT.

The V call is TRBV7-2, the J call TRBJ2-3, with a weak D call TRBD2 (6 bases). This CDR3 comprises 16 residues. From germline, CDR1 is SGHTA and CDR2 FQGNSA. Trimming removed 3 bases at V and 2 bases at J, with 15 bases between. CDR3 nucleotide sequence: TGTGCCAGCAGCTTTAGACATGGGGGGTTCACAGATACGCAGTATTTT. Encoded protein: CASSFRHGGFTDTQYF.

The V gene is TRBV7-3, the J gene TRBJ2-1, with TRBD2 matching over 13 bases. V dropped 5 bases and J dropped 0; count of bases not matched to a gene: 7. CDR3 length: 18 residues. In germline, CDR1 is SGHTA, CDR2 FQGTGA. The CDR3 DNA reads as TGTGCCAGCAGCCCCCGGACTAGCGGGGGCAACTCCTACAATGAGCAGTTCTTC. This sequence encodes CASSPRTSGGNSYNEQFF.

The genes are TRBV15 and TRBJ2-2; TRBD1 matches 11 bases. The V and J ends lost 2 bases and 7 bases, in that order; junction bases with no gene match: 6. CDR1 is LNHNV and CDR2 is YYDKDF in the germline V gene (reference sequence). The CDR3 extends over 16 amino acids. The DNA for the CDR3 is TGTGCCACCAGCAGACCGGGACAGGGGGTGGTCGGGGAGCTGTTTTTT. Protein product: CATSRPGQGVVGELFF.

As regards this clone: The germline gene is not matched at one end of the junction; a read error may be the cause. The chain has TRBV7-3 and TRBJ2-5; maybe TRBD2 (6 bases). The CDR3 has 13 amino acids. CDR1 is SGHTA, CDR2 FQGTGA, per germline. The CDR3 region is CASSSGLQGTQYF. The DNA of the CDR3 is TGTGCCAGCAGCTCGGGACTTCAAGGGACCCAGTACTTC. Full variable domain (remainder filled in from reference TRBV7-3 and TRBJ2-5): GAGVSQTPSNKVTEKGKYVELRCDPISGHTALYWYRQSLGQGPEFLIYFQGTGAADDSGLPNDRFFAVRPEGSVSTLKIQRTERGDSAVYLCASSSGLQGTQYFGPGTRLLVL.

This clone appeared a few times. The V gene is TRBV4-2, the J gene TRBJ2-1, with a possible D match to TRBD1 (5 bases). This CDR3 is 17 amino acids long. Germline V gene data show CDR1 as LGHNA and CDR2 as YNFKEQ. V lost 0 bases to trimming and J lost 3 bases, with 15 bases between them. DNA for the CDR3: TGTGCCAGCAGCCAAGAAAGGGGTAGGAACAGCTACAATGAGCAGTTCTTC. Encoded protein: CASSQERGRNSYNEQFF.

V and J are TRBV29-1 and TRBJ2-4; 7 nucleotides line up with TRBD1. The germline V gene has CDR1 SQVTM and CDR2 ANQGSEA. With 6 bases clipped from V and 3 bases from J, the junction kept 5 bases outside the gene matches. This CDR3 is 13 amino acids long. CDR3 sequence: CSVETGSKNIQYF. The CDR3 bases are TGCAGCGTAGAGACAGGGAGCAAAAACATTCAGTACTTC.

This clone turned up a few times. This chain uses TRBV28 with TRBJ1-5; 8 positions agree with TRBD1. Germline assignment: CDR1 MDHEN and CDR2 SYDVKM. V lost 7 bases and J lost 2; bases outside the gene matches: 7. The CDR3 length is 15 residues. Here the CDR3 reads CASISPGQGNQPQHF. CDR3 bases: TGTGCCAGCATCTCACCGGGACAGGGCAATCAGCCCCAGCATTTT.

The count of this clone is one. The V and J genes are TRBV18 and TRBJ2-5, with TRBD1 as a possible D gene (6 bases). The CDR3 length is 14 residues. The V gene's germline CDR1 is KGHSH and CDR2 LQKENI. V dropped 1 base and J dropped 5 bases, with 11 bases sitting between them. The CDR3 bases are TGTGCCAGCTCACCACTCGGGCAGGGGGAGACCCAGTACTTC. It specifies CASSPLGQGETQYF.

J is TRBJ2-3 and V is TRBV7-3; tentatively, D is TRBD2 (6 bases). CDR1 SGHTA and CDR2 FQGTGA come from the germline V gene. This CDR3 comprises 14 residues. V was pared by 5 bases and J by 2 bases, with 11 bases between. The CDR3 reads CASSPGVHTDTQYF. DNA for the CDR3: TGTGCCAGCAGCCCGGGGGTCCACACAGATACGCAGTATTTT.

The V call is TRBV6-5, the J call TRBJ2-1, with unresolved D. Looked up from germline, CDR1 is MNHEY and CDR2 is SVGAGI. The V and J ends lost 0 bases and 0 bases respectively, with 6 bases between them. The CDR3 is made up of 15 amino acids. The CDR3 loop is CASSYSPISYNEQFF. CDR3 nucleotides: TGTGCCAGCAGTTACTCGCCTATCTCCTACAATGAGCAGTTCTTC.

The chain uses TRBV7-2 and TRBJ1-1; D unresolved. Germline V lookup: CDR1 SGHTA, CDR2 FQGNSA. Trimming removed 2 bases from V and 3 bases from J, with 10 bases in between. CDR3 length: 14 amino acids. The CDR3: CASSLTPPYTEAFF. The CDR3 DNA follows: TGTGCCAGCAGCTTAACTCCGCCATACACTGAAGCTTTCTTT. The variable domain in full, completed from reference TRBV7-2 and TRBJ1-1, reads GAGVSQSPSNKVTEKGKDVELRCDPISGHTALYWYRQSLGQGLEFLIYFQGNSAPDKSGLPSDRFSAERTGGSVSTLTIQRTQQEDSAVYLCASSLTPPYTEAFFGQGTRLTVV.

The chain is built from TRBV6-4 and TRBJ1-3; D perhaps matches TRBD1 (6 bases). This CDR3 spans 17 amino acids. V lost 1 base to trimming and J lost 0 bases, with 13 bases between them. In germline, CDR1 is MRHNA, CDR2 SNTAGT. CDR3 nucleotides: TGTGCCAGCAGTGACTTACGGGACACCAGCTCTGGAAACACCATATATTTT. As protein: CASSDLRDTSSGNTIYF.